This section outlines one T cell receptor beta chain sequence together with its context. This sample is part of a study of blood T cell repertoires in COVID-19. About the study: Samples came from the United States, Italy and Spain, spanning acute and convalescent COVID-19. Sources were T cells, B-cell-depleted T cells, or PBMCs; the material itself was cDNA or gDNA.

The CDR3 is 15 amino acids. V shed 6 bases, J shed 1 base, and the junction held 7 bases outside the gene matches. In germline, CDR1 is SNHLY, CDR2 FYNNEI. Only in-frame clones appear in the TCRdb table, and some are missing; sequencing was by immunoSEQ multiplex PCR. In the table there are about 82,000 clones, approximately 86% of which are singletons. The chain employs TRBV2 and TRBJ2-3; TRBD2 aligns across 7 bases. The sequenced sample was peripheral blood. The clonotype originates from a man at least 80 years old with active or convalescent COVID-19. CDR3 in amino acids: CASRPIAGGTDTQYF. The CDR3 nucleotides read TGTGCCAGCAGACCTATAGCGGGCGGCACAGATACGCAGTATTTT.